The clone carrying this T cell receptor beta chain was found a few times. This sample is drawn from a study of identical twins. Via MiXCR, TCRdb re-called the 5' RACE reads, giving one row per CDR3 protein. The sample has about 340,000 distinct CDR3 sequences; approximately 10% are singletons. Trimming removed 1 base at V and 7 bases at J, with 12 bases between. The V gene's germline CDR1 is DFQATT and CDR2 SNEGSKA (reference sequence). The CDR3 is made up of 13 amino acids. Each donor (without exception) was a healthy Caucasian. Sequenced sample: naive T cells sorted from blood. The chain recombines TRBV20-1 with TRBJ2-3; tentatively, D is TRBD2 (6 bases). The receptor was derived from a woman aged 45-60 years in good health. CDR3 DNA sequence: TGCAGTGCTAGAGGACTAGACCAAAATACGCAGTATTTT. This translates into CSARGLDQNTQYF.